The present TCR beta chain was sequenced within a study of cytomegalovirus exposure and HLA in healthy donors. Regarding the study as a whole: Trimming of TCR beta V- and J-genes showed a link, identified in a later analysis, to a missense DCLRE1C variant.

The germline gives CDR1 MDHEN, CDR2 SYDVKM. V lost 6 bases, J lost 7 bases, and 12 bases lay in between. The CDR3 extends over 12 amino acids. About this clone itself: The antigen remains unidentified.

60 Vbeta and 13 Jbeta primers were used in PCR. The table came from immunoSEQ multiplex PCR; TCRdb's copy has only in-frame clones and leaves some out. The repertoire has approximately 130,000 clones, 70% to 80% of them found once; the top ten carry roughly 1.8%. The source of this sequence is a woman between 45 and 60 years old in good health and CMV-seronegative. V usage is TRBV28 and J usage is TRBJ1-1; tentative D call: TRBD1 (5 bases). The source material was PBMCs. The CDR3 protein is CASRSPGLEAFF. CDR3 nucleotide sequence: TGTGCCAGCAGATCCCCGGGACTTGAAGCTTTCTTT.